These 8 T cell receptor beta chains share one sample of origin, sequenced in a study of cytomegalovirus exposure and HLA in healthy donors. PCR involved 60 Vbeta and 13 Jbeta primers. Sequencing used immunoSEQ multiplex PCR; TCRdb keeps in-frame clones, though not all of them. This sample carries roughly 41,000 clones, with approximately 1.1% going to the ten biggest clones. Sequencing was performed on PBMCs. The receptors derive from a woman aged 40 to 49 in good health and CMV-seronegative.

This chain links TRBV19 with TRBJ1-5; D is undetermined. CDR3 size: 15 residues. Germline V gene lookup returns CDR1 LNHDA and CDR2 SQIVND (reference sequence). Trimming removed 5 bases at V and 7 bases at J, with 18 bases between. The CDR3 DNA reads TGTGCCAGTAGTCCAGGTCTGTCCCAAGGCCAGCCCCAGCATTTT. Amino acids: CASSPGLSQGQPQHF. The full variable domain, its missing parts supplied by reference TRBV19 and TRBJ1-5, is DGGITQSPKYLFRKEGQNVTLSCEQNLNHDAMYWYRQDPGQGLRLIYYSQIVNDFQKGDIAEGYSVSREKKESFPLTVTSAQKNPTAFYLCASSPGLSQGQPQHFGDGTRLSIL.

The rearrangement joins TRBV29-1 to TRBJ2-1; unclear D gene. From germline, CDR1 is SQVTM and CDR2 ANQGSEA. The CDR3 length is 11 residues. V lost 3 bases to trimming and J lost 4 bases, with 4 bases between them. In DNA, the CDR3 is TGCAGCGTTGAGTATTACAATGAGCAGTTCTTC. It encodes CSVEYYNEQFF.

The chain recombines TRBV7-2 with TRBJ2-7; 16 bases match TRBD2. The CDR3 is made up of 18 amino acids. V lost 5 bases and J lost 6; bases outside the gene matches: 13. Germline V gives CDR1 SGHTA, CDR2 FQGNSA. CDR3 sequence: CASSLLPGTSGRGGEQYF. The CDR3 DNA reads as TGTGCCAGCAGCCTCCTCCCCGGGACTAGCGGGAGGGGGGGCGAGCAGTACTTC.

The chain joins TRBV7-2 to TRBJ1-1; 8 nucleotides line up with TRBD1. Germline values: CDR1 SGHTA, CDR2 FQGNSA. The J segment lost 0 bases and the V segment lost 4 bases, leaving 4 bases of the junction unmatched. The CDR3 is 15 amino acids. The CDR3: CASSSDRAMNTEAFF. CDR3 sequence (DNA): TGTGCCAGCAGCTCGGACAGGGCCATGAACACTGAAGCTTTCTTT.

The J gene is TRBJ2-7, the V gene TRBV7-9, with D unresolved. Germline CDR1 and CDR2: SEHNR and FQNEAQ (reference sequence). V lost 3 bases and J lost 4, with 7 bases in between. This CDR3 spans 12 amino acids. The CDR3 region is CASSFGLYEQYF. CDR3 DNA: TGTGCCAGCAGCTTCGGGTTGTACGAGCAGTACTTC.

The chain combines TRBV9 with TRBJ2-6; weak D call: TRBD2 (6 bases). The CDR3 is 14 residues long. Germline-derived CDR1 and CDR2 are SGDLS and YYNGEE. V was pared by 3 bases and J by 14 bases, with 18 bases between. CDR3 amino acids: CASSANSGGYLLTF. The CDR3 DNA reads TGTGCCAGCAGCGCCAATAGCGGTGGGTATCTCCTGACTTTC.

The chain recombines TRBV28 with TRBJ2-1; 7 positions match TRBD2. V shed 5 bases and J 5 bases; nucleotides not matched to a gene: 9. Germline CDR1 reads MDHEN; CDR2 reads SYDVKM. The CDR3 loop spans 15 amino acids. The CDR3 sequence: CASSPQALADNEQFF. The CDR3 bases are TGTGCCAGCAGTCCCCAGGCGCTAGCGGACAATGAGCAGTTCTTC.

With regard to this clone: The sample contains more than one DNA sequence encoding this CDR3. V and J are TRBV6-5 and TRBJ2-7; D might be TRBD2 (5 bases). V shed 2 bases and J shed 3 bases, with 11 bases lying between them. This CDR3 comprises 14 residues. CDR1 and CDR2 from the germline V gene are MNHEY and SVGAGI. CDR3 sequence: CASSYTHAGYEQYF. The CDR3 coding sequence is TGTGCCAGCAGTTACACCCATGCGGGCTACGAGCAGTACTTC.